Each of the 10 T cell receptor beta chains below was sequenced from the same sample in a study of T cells in Graves' hyperthyroidism and ophthalmopathy. Authors of the study amplified TCR beta CDR3 regions from RNA transcripts. HTBI primers were used for first-round RT-PCR of the TCR CDR3. TCRdb independently ran MiXCR on the multiplex PCR reads; one entry per CDR3 protein. The table has about 350,000 distinct CDR3 sequences, about a sixth seen once. Sequencing input: blood. The source of these receptors is a woman in her thirties or forties with Graves' ophthalmopathy.

This clonotype was counted many times. This chain links TRBV6-2 or TRBV6-3 with TRBJ2-2; a weak D match, TRBD2 (6 bases). The V end was cut by 5 bases, the J end by 3 bases, with 7 bases between. The CDR3 covers 13 residues. Germline-derived CDR1 and CDR2 are MNHEY and SVGEGT. This CDR3 is CASSASDTGELFF. CDR3 in DNA: TGTGCCAGCAGTGCTAGCGACACCGGGGAGCTGTTTTTT.

In its sample, this clonotype was seen many times. This chain uses TRBV12-3 or TRBV12-4 with TRBJ1-1; 7 nucleotides align to TRBD1. The CDR3 is made up of 15 amino acids. Losses at the gene ends were 5 bases for V and 3 bases for J; bases not matched to a gene: 9. The CDR3 sequence: CASSTSGGTYTEAFF. CDR3 sequence (DNA): TGTGCCAGCAGTACGTCAGGGGGGACGTACACTGAAGCTTTCTTT.

This clonotype was seen ten or more times. The chain links TRBV6-1 to TRBJ1-2, with 8 bases matching TRBD1. From germline, CDR1 is MNHNS and CDR2 SASEGT. The length of the CDR3 is 16 residues. V dropped 7 bases and J dropped 2; count of bases not matched to a gene: 12. The CDR3 reads CASNPRGTGANYGYTF. The CDR3 region has the DNA TGTGCCAGCAATCCCAGAGGGACAGGCGCCAACTATGGCTACACCTTC.

This clonotype appeared many times. A read error may explain this, as a much larger clone is one base away. The rearrangement joins TRBV6-5 to TRBJ2-5; 8 bases align to TRBD1. The V segment lost 2 bases and the J segment 5 bases; nucleotides outside the gene matches: 4. Germline V lookup: CDR1 MNHEY, CDR2 SVGAGI. CDR3 size: 14 residues. Here the CDR3 reads CASSYQGAGETQYF. DNA for the CDR3: TGTGCCAGCAGTTACCAGGGGGCGGGGGAGACCCAGTACTTC.

The table lists this clonotype with many counts. The V and J genes are TRBV28 and TRBJ2-7; 8 bases map to TRBD2. With V trimmed by 6 bases and J by 5 bases, 9 bases remained unmatched. The CDR3 consists of 14 residues. The germline CDR1 and CDR2 sequences are MDHEN and SYDVKM. The CDR3 DNA sequence: TGTGCCAGCAGCGAGCGGGAGCTTAGCCACGAGCAGTACTTC. As protein: CASSERELSHEQYF.

This clonotype occurred many times. The chain couples TRBV7-6 to TRBJ1-1, with a weak D call TRBD1 (6 bases). Germline lookup yields CDR1 SGHVS and CDR2 FNYEAQ. The ends were cut back, 4 bases at V and 5 bases at J, with 17 bases in the middle. CDR3 length: 15 residues. Here the CDR3 DNA reads TGTGCCAGCAGCTCATTTTCGGGGGCAGAAACTGAAGCTTTCTTT. Translated: CASSSFSGAETEAFF.

This clonotype was counted many times. The chain couples TRBV13 to TRBJ2-2, with D possibly TRBD1 on 5 matching bases. In germline, CDR1 is PRHDT, CDR2 FYEKMQ (reference sequence). V gave up 1 base and J gave up 5 bases, with 23 bases separating them. The length of the CDR3 is 19 residues. The CDR3 sequence is CASSLEGLFDVNRTGELFF. CDR3 sequence (DNA): TGTGCCAGCAGCTTAGAGGGGTTATTCGACGTTAATAGGACCGGGGAGCTGTTTTTT.

This clonotype was detected ten times or more. The chain recombines TRBV11-2 with TRBJ2-7; 9 bases line up with TRBD1. CDR1 is SGHAT and CDR2 is FQNNGV in the germline V gene. The ends lost 2 bases at V and 3 bases at J; junction bases unmatched: 5. The CDR3 runs to 15 residues. The CDR3 protein is CASSLKATGGYEQYF. The CDR3 DNA sequence: TGTGCCAGCAGCTTAAAAGCGACAGGGGGCTACGAGCAGTACTTC.

There are many counts of this clonotype. This rearrangement joins TRBV27 to TRBJ2-7; D perhaps matches TRBD1 (6 bases). Germline CDR1 and CDR2: MNHEY and SMNVEV (reference sequence). The CDR3 totals 15 residues. V lost 5 bases and J 2 bases, leaving 16 bases between the germline ends. The DNA for the CDR3 is TGTGCCAGCAGTCCCCACGGGCAGGGGACCTACGAGCAGTACTTC. It specifies CASSPHGQGTYEQYF.

This clonotype was found many times. A read error may explain this, as a much larger clone is one base away. The V and J genes are TRBV28 and TRBJ2-2; D is undetermined. The CDR3 is 13 amino acids. V dropped 5 bases and J dropped 4 bases, with 8 bases sitting between them. Germline V gene sequence: CDR1 MDHEN, CDR2 SYDVKM. The CDR3 DNA is TGTGCCAGCAGTCCGCCGAGCACCGGGGAGCTGTTTTTT. Encoded protein: CASSPPSTGELFF.